This TCR beta chain was sequenced in a study of T cell responses to AZD1222 COVID-19 vaccine. For this clone: The antigen remains unidentified.

Broader study findings: There were vaccine-associated CD4 TCRs across spike, dominant at 160-218 and 743-854. No day 14 peak samples; only post-peak repertoires were characterized.

Germline lookup yields CDR1 LNHDA and CDR2 SQIVND (reference sequence). The CDR3 runs 15 residues. The V end lost 2 bases, the J end lost 0 bases, and 8 bases lay between the germline ends. Some clones are missing from TCRdb's copy, which holds only in-frame ones; the method was immunoSEQ multiplex PCR. The sample holds roughly 150,000 clones, about 89% seen once. The chain combines TRBV19 with TRBJ1-5; D unresolved. This receptor was identified in an adult in good health. Sequenced here: peripheral blood, sampled on day 0 of AZD1222 vaccination. CDR3 in DNA: TGTGCCAGTAGTATAATGAGCCTTAGCAATCAGCCCCAGCATTTT. Translating it yields CASSIMSLSNQPQHF.